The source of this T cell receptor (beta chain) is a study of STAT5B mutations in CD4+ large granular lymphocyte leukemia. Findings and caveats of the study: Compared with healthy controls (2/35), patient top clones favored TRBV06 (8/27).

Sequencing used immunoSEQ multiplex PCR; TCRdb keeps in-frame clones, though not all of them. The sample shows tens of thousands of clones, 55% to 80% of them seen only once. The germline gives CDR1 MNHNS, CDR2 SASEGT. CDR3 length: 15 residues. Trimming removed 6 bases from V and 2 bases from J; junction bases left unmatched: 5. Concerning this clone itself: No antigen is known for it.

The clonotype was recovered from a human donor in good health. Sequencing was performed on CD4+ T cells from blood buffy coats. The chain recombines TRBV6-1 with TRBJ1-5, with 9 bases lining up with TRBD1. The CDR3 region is CASSGQGFGNQPQHF. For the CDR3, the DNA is TGTGCCAGCAGCGGACAGGGGTTCGGCAATCAGCCCCAGCATTTT.